The T cell receptor beta chain under discussion was sequenced for a study of T cell repertoires in cytomegalovirus infection. Study-level information: Public TCR beta signatures indicated both CMV infection and matching HLA type.

TCRdb re-called the reads through MiXCR, storing one row per CDR3 protein. The table shows 680,000 or so distinct CDR3 sequences, with less than 40% occurring only once. This clonotype was counted ten times or more. Antigen specificity is unknown. Findings of the study overall: Across the ex vivo response, the dominant clonotypes were HLA-C-restricted CMV-specific TCR beta clonotypes.

Germline values: CDR1 SGHTA, CDR2 FQGNSA. V was trimmed by 2 bases and J by 0 bases, leaving 11 bases between them. The CDR3 has 16 residues. Specimen: PBMCs. This chain joins TRBV7-2 and TRBJ2-1; D is uncertain. The TCR sequence derives from a human donor in good health (CMV status not recorded). Some clones in this sample may be carry-over from other donors' samples. CDR3 sequence (DNA): TGTGCCAGCAGCTTATTAGCAGGATACTCCTACAATGAGCAGTTCTTC. This gives the protein CASSLLAGYSYNEQFF.